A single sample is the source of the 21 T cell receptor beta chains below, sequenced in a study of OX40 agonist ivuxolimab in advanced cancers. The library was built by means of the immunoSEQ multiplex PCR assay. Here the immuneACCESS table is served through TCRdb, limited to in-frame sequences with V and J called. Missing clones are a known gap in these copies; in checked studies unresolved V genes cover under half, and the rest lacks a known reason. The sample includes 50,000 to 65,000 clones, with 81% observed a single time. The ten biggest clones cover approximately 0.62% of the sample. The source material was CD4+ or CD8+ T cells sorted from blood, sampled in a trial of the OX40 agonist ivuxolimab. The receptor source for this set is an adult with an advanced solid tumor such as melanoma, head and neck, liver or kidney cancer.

The DNA for the CDR3 is TGTGCCAGCAGCTTCGGGCATGGGGGAACCTATGGCTACACCTTC. It encodes CASSFGHGGTYGYTF. This chain joins TRBV14 and TRBJ1-2, with D perhaps matching TRBD1 (5 bases). CDR3 length: 15 residues. Trimming took 5 bases from V and 4 from J, leaving 17 bases between them. Looked up from germline, CDR1 is SGHDN and CDR2 is FVKESK.

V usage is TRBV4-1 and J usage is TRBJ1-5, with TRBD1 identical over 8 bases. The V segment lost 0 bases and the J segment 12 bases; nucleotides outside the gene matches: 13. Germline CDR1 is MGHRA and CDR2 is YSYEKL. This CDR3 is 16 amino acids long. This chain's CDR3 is CASSQDPGTGGSGQHF. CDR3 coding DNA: TGCGCCAGCAGCCAAGATCCTGGGACAGGCGGAAGCGGCCAGCATTTT.

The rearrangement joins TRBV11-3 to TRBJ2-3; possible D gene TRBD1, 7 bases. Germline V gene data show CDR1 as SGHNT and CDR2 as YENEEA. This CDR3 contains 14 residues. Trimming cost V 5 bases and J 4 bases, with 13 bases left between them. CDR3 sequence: CASSRGRGADTQYF. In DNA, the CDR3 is TGTGCCAGCAGCAGGGGGCGCGGGGCAGATACGCAGTATTTT.

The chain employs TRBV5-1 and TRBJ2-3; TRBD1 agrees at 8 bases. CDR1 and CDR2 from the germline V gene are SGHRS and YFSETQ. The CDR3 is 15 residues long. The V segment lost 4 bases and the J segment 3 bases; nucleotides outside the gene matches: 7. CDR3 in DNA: TGCGCCAGCAGCCTCACAGGGGGTCGAACAGATACGCAGTATTTT. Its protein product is CASSLTGGRTDTQYF.

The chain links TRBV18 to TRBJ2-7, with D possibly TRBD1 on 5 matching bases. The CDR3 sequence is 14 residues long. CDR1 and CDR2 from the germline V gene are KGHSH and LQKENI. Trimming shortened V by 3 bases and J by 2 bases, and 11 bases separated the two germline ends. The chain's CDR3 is CASSPRTLTYEQYF. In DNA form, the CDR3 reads TGTGCCAGCTCACCTCGGACATTGACCTACGAGCAGTACTTC.

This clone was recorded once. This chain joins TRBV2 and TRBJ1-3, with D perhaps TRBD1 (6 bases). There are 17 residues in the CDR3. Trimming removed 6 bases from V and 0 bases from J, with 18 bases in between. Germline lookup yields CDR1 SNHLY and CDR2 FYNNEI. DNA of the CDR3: TGTGCCAGCAGCCCGGGCGGGACACTTTCCTCTGGAAACACCATATATTTT. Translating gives CASSPGGTLSSGNTIYF.

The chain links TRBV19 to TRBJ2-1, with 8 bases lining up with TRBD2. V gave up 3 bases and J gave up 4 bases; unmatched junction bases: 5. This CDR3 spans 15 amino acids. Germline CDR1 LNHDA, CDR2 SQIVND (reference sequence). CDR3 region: CASSMAGGRYNEQFF. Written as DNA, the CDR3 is TGTGCCAGTAGTATGGCGGGGGGCCGGTACAATGAGCAGTTCTTC.

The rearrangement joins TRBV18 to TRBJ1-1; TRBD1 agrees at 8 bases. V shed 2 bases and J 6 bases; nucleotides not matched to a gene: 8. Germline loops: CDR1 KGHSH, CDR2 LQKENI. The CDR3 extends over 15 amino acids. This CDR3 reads CASSPNSGTGAEAFF. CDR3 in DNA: TGTGCCAGCTCACCAAACTCCGGGACAGGCGCTGAAGCTTTCTTT.

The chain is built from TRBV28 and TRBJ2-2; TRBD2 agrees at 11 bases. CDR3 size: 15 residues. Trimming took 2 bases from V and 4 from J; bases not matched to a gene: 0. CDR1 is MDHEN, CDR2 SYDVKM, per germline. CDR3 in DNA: TGTGCCAGCAGTTTACTAGCGGGGGGCACCGGGGAGCTGTTTTTT. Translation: CASSLLAGGTGELFF. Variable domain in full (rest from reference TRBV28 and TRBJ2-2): DVKVTQSSRYLVKRTGEKVFLECVQDMDHENMFWYRQDPGLGLRLIYFSYDVKMKEKGDIPEGYSVSREKKERFSLILESASTNQTSMYLCASSLLAGGTGELFFGEGSRLTVL.

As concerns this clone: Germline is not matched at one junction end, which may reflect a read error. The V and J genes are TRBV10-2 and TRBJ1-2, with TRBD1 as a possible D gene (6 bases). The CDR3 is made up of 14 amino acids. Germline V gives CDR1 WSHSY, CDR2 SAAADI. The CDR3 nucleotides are TGCGCCAGCAGTGAGGCCCCTGATGAGGGGGAGGTGAGCTTC. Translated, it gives CASSEAPDEGEVSF.

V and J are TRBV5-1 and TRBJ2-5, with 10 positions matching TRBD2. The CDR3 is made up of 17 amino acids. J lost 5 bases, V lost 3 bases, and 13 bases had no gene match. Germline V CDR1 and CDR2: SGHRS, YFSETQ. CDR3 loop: CASSSDSSGGAGETQYF. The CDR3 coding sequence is TGCGCCAGCAGCTCGGACTCGAGCGGGGGGGCGGGCGAGACCCAGTACTTC.

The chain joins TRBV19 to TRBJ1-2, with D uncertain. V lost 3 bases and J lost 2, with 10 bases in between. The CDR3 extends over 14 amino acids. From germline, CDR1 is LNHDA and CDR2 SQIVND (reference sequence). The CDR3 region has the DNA TGTGCCAGTAGTATCCCGACCGTGAACTATGGCTACACCTTC. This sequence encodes CASSIPTVNYGYTF.

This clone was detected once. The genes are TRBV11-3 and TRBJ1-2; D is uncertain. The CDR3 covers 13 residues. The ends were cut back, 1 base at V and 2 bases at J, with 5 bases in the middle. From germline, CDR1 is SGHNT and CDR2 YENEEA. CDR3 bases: TGTGCCAGCAGCTTAGTCGGGAACTATGGCTACACCTTC. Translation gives CASSLVGNYGYTF.

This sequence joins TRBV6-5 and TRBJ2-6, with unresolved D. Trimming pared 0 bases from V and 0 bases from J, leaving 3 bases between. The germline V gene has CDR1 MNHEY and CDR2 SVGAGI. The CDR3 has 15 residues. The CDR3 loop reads CASSYSGSGANVLTF. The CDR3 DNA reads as TGTGCCAGCAGTTACTCGGGCTCTGGGGCCAACGTCCTGACTTTC.

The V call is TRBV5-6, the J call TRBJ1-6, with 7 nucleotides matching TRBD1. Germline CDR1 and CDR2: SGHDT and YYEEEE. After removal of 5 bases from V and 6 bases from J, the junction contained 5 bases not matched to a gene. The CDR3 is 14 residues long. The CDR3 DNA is TGTGCCAGCAGTAGGACAGGAGCTAATTCACCCCTCCACTTT. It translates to CASSRTGANSPLHF.

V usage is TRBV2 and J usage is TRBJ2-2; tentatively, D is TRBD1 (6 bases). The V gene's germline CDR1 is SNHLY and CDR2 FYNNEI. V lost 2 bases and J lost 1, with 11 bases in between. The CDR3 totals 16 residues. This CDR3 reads CASSERGRGNTGELFF. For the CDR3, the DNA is TGTGCCAGCAGTGAAAGGGGCAGGGGGAACACCGGGGAGCTGTTTTTT. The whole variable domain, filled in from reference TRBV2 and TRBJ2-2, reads EPEVTQTPSHQVTQMGQEVILRCVPISNHLYFYWYRQILGQKVEFLVSFYNNEISEKSEIFDDQFSVERPDGSNFTLKIRSTKLEDSAMYFCASSERGRGNTGELFFGEGSRLTVL.

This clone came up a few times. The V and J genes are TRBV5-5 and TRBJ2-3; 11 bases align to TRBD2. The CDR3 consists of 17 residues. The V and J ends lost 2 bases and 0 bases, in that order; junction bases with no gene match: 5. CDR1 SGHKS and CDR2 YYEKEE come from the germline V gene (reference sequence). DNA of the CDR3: TGTGCCAGCAGCTTACGACTAGCGGGGTTTAGCACAGATACGCAGTATTTT. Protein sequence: CASSLRLAGFSTDTQYF.

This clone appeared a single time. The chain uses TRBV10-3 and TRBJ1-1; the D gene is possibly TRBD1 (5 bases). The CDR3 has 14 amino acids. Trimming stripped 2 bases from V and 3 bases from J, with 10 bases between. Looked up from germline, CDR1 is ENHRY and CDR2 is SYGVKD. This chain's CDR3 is CAISEETAYTEAFF. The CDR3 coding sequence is TGTGCCATCAGTGAGGAGACAGCCTACACTGAAGCTTTCTTT.

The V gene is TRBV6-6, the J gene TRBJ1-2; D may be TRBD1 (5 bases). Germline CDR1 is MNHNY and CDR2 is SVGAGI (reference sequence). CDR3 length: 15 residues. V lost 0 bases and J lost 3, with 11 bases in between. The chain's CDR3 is CASSYSGGKDYGYTF. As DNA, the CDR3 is TGTGCCAGCAGTTACTCCGGGGGAAAGGACTATGGCTACACCTTC.

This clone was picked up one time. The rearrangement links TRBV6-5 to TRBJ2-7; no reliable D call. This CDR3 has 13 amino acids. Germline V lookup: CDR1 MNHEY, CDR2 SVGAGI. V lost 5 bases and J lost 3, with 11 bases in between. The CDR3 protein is CASSEARFYEQYF. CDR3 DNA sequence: TGTGCCAGCAGTGAAGCCCGGTTCTACGAGCAGTACTTC.

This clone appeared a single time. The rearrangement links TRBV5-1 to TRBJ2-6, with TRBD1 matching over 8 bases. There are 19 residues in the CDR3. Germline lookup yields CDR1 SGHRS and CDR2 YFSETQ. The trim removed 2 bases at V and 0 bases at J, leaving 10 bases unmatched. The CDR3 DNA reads TGCGCCAGCAGCTTTACTCCTCCGGACAGGGTCTCTGGGGCCAACGTCCTGACTTTC. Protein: CASSFTPPDRVSGANVLTF.